This TCR beta chain comes out of a study of human T cells and chemical hapten exposure. Across the study: Investigators sensitized around 2 cm by around 2 cm of upper inner arm skin with 2% DPC. Study-level results: Controls formed significantly fewer large CDR3 similarity clusters than expanded TCRs did.

This clonotype came up a few times. Its specificity is unknown. Germline loops: CDR1 MNHNY, CDR2 SVGAGI (reference sequence). CDR3 size: 14 residues. Trimming left V 1 base short and J 1 base short, with 7 bases between. The time point is: pre-sensitization, week 0. As to treatment: therapeutic diphenylcyclopropenone sensitization with weekly scalp DPC. Those who donated were patients with alopecia, 18 to 70 years of age, and suitable for DPC. TCRdb analysed the RACE reads with MiXCR anew, one entry per CDR3 protein. The sample lists more than 80,000 distinct CDR3 sequences; around 12% were seen once. V and J are TRBV6-6 and TRBJ1-1; D is unresolved. The sequence came from a woman aged 45-65 years with alopecia areata. Some clones in this sample may be carry-over from other donors' samples. This sample comprised whole blood, obtained in connection with sensitization to the hapten diphenylcyclopropenone (DPC). CDR3 nucleotides: TGTGCCAGCAGTTACTATGGCGGGAACACTGAAGCTTTCTTT. Translated, it gives CASSYYGGNTEAFF.